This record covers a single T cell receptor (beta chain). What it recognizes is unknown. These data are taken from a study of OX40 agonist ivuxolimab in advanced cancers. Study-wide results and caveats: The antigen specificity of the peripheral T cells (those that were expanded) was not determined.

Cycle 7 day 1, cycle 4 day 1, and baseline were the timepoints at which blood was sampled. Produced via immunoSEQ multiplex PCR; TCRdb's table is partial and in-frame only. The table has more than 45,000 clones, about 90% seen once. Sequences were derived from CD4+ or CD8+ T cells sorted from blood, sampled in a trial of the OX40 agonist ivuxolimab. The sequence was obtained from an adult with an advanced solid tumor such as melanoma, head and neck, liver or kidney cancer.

CDR3 coding DNA: TGTGCCAGCAGTGCGGACAGGGGAGGTTTGGGGAACACTGAAGCTTTCTTT. Translation: CASSADRGGLGNTEAFF. This sequence joins TRBV6-1 and TRBJ1-1; 9 nucleotides line up with TRBD1. In germline, CDR1 is MNHNS, CDR2 SASEGT. The CDR3 is made up of 17 amino acids. V lost 4 bases, J lost 1 base, and 10 bases stayed unmatched.